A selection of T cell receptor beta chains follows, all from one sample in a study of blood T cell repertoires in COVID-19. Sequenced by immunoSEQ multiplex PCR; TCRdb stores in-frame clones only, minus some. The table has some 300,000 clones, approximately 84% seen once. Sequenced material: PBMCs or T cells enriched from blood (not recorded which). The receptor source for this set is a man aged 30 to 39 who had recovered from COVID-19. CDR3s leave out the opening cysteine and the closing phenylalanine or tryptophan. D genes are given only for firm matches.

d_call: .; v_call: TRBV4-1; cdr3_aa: ASSRQGGKGETQY
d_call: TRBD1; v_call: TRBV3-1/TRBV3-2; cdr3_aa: ASGPGQRTDTQY
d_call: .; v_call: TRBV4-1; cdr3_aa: ASSHPPNRRNTEAF
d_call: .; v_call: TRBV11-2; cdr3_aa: ASSTTEFSLIISEAF
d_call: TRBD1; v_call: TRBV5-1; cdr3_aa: ASSWDRGGTEAF
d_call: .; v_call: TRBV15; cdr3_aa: ATSRADTEAF
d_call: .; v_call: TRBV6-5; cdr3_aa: ASSYVAGHYEQY
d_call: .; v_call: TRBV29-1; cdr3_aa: SVETVGTWGYT
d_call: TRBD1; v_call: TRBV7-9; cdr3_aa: ASSAGTGVYSEQF
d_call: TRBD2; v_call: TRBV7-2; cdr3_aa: ASSLRLASGLKETQY
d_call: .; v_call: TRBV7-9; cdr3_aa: ASSLRGRGYT
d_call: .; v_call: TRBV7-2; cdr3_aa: ASSSQGRWAF
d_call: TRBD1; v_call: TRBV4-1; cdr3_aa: ASSQEVTGGLGYT
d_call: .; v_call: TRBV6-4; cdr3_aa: ANSDRRSYNSPLH
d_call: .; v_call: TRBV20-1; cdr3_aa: SASENQPQH
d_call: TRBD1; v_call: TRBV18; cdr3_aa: ASSPRGTGPLEQY
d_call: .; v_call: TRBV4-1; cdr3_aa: ASSPLSRETQY
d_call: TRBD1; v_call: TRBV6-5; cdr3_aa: ATWGQGARSYEQY
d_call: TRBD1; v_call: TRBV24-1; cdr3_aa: ATSDPGTEYSNQPQH
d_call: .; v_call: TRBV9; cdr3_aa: ASSVATESYEQY
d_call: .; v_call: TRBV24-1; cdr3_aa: ATSDFEGSQPQH
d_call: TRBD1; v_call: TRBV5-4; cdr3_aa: ASSLDGDRGGYGYT
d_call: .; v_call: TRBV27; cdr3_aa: ASSSDWDEKLF
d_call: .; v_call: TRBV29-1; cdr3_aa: SVGRHQNTEAF
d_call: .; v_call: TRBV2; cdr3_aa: ASSIDRNTEAF
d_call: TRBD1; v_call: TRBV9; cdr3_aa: ASSGTGRNYGYT
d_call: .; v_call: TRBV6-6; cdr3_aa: ASSYSREPFF
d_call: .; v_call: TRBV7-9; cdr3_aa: ASSSEFGGVFYEQY
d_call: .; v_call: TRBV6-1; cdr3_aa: ASSEPGPNSPLH
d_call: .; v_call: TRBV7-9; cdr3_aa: ASSREDSRSGNTIY
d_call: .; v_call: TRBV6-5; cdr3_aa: ASSYYRPPADTQY
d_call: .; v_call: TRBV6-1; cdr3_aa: ASSESSYNEQF
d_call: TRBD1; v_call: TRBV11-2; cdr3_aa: ASSSPPRDRGFWEQF
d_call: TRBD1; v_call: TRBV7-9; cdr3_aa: ASSSGGQGKGNGYT
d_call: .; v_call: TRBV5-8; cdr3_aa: ASSLEQLASGNTIY
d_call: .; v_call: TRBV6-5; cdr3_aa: ASSYSINDRSTEAF
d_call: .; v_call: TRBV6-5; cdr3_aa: ASSRGEAEKLF
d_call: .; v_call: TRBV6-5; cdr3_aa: ASRLGGGLVGYT
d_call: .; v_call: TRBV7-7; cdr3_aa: ASSFLGGGQETQY
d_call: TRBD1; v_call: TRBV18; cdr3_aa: ASSPFTGAENYGYT
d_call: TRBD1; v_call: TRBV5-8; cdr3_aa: ASSLWGQGANEQY
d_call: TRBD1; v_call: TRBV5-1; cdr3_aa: ASSRQGSYEQY
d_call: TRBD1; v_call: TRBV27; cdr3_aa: ASSSLPGTGVSYGYT
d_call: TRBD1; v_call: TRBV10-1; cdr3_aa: ASSTGTGNTEAF
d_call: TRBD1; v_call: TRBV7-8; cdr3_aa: ASSGEQGAPYNEQF
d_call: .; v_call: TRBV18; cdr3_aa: ASSPSGSYNSPLH
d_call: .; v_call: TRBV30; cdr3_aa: AWRRGITDTQY
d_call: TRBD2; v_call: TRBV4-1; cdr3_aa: ASSQGVGTSAYYEQY
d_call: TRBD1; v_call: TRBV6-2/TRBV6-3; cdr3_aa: ASSLWTGGEKLF
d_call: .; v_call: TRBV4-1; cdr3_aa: ASSQVRVSGTGELF
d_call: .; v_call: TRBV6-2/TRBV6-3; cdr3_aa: ASSYRGIPNEKLF
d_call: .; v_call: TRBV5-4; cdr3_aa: ASSFRGFTDTQY
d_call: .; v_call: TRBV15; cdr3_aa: ATSRSGGGDYEQY
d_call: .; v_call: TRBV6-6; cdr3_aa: ASSYSTQGTFEKLF
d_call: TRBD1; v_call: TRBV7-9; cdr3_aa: ASSLPRQGATNEKLF
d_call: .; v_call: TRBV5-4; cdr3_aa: ASSPWRVDPTNEKLF
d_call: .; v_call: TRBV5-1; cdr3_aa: ASSLAVQGVGLLNEQY